The sequence of this T cell receptor beta chain was determined in a study of blood T cell repertoires in COVID-19. Study-level background: The study drew acute and convalescent COVID-19 samples from the United States, Italy and Spain. PBMCs, B-cell-depleted T cells, or T cells provided the cDNA or gDNA that made up the material.

Source study methods: Amplification of reference gene primers provided the estimated nucleated cell counts. The protocol was immunoSEQ multiplex PCR, while the TCRdb copy is restricted to in-frame clones and leaves out a portion. V and J calls and clone size follow that table, whereas D and trimming were derived from the DNA. The sample has approximately 190,000 clones; roughly nine tenths are singletons. The CDR3 loop spans 11 amino acids. Trimming left V 6 bases short and J 4 bases short, with 7 bases between. Germline V gives CDR1 SGHDN, CDR2 FVKESK. This chain uses TRBV14 with TRBJ2-7; D gene unclear. Sequencing input: peripheral blood. This TCR was sampled from a man between 65 and 85 years old with active or convalescent COVID-19. The CDR3 DNA reads TGTGCCAGCAGTTCAGGTTACGAGCAGTACTTC. Its protein is CASSSGYEQYF.